This section outlines one T cell receptor (beta chain) sequence together with its context. The antigen remains undetermined. This sample was included in a study of cytomegalovirus exposure and HLA in healthy donors. General study points: Association with HLA alleles at 0.05 false discovery rate was found for around 15,000 TCR beta sequences in a later analysis. In a later analysis, compared with equally common non-associated chains, HLA-associated beta chains were more expanded. A list of about 180 TCR beta chains associated with cytomegalovirus was given.

PCR was performed using 60 Vbeta and 13 Jbeta primers. The table came from immunoSEQ multiplex PCR; TCRdb's copy has only in-frame clones and leaves some out. The table includes a few hundred thousand clones, 65% to 75% detected once. V shed 0 bases and J shed 2 bases, with 9 bases lying between them. The CDR3 has 15 residues. CDR1 and CDR2 from the germline V gene are SGHRS and YFSETQ. The receptor comes from a woman aged 25-40 years in good health and CMV-seronegative. Sequencing was done on a sample of PBMCs. The V call is TRBV5-1, the J call TRBJ1-3; TRBD1 might be the D (5 bases). CDR3 nucleotide sequence: TGCGCCAGCAGCTTGGAGGGGTTCCCTGGAAACACCATATATTTT. Translation gives CASSLEGFPGNTIYF. Looking up the rest from reference TRBV5-1 and TRBJ1-3 gives the full variable domain: KAGVTQTPRYLIKTRGQQVTLSCSPISGHRSVSWYQQTPGQGLQFLFEYFSETQRNKGNFPGRFSGRQFSNSRSEMNVSTLELGDSALYLCASSLEGFPGNTIYFGEGSWLTVV.